The clone carrying this T cell receptor beta chain was observed a handful of times. The time point was: patch test 1, 2 weeks after DPC sensitization. Treatment of the sample: therapeutic diphenylcyclopropenone sensitization with weekly scalp DPC. The authors extracted total RNA from unfractionated whole blood. This specimen comes from a study of human T cells and chemical hapten exposure. TCRdb called the RACE reads again in MiXCR, with one record for every CDR3 protein. Of under 40,000 distinct CDR3 sequences listed, around 6.5% are singletons. The CDR3 has 12 residues. Germline V gene sequence: CDR1 SNHLY, CDR2 FYNNEI. Trimming removed 4 bases at V and 6 bases at J, with 8 bases between.

This TCR was recovered from a woman younger than 45 with alopecia areata. Some clones in this sample may be carry-over from other donors' samples. The chain employs TRBV2 and TRBJ2-3; D possibly matches TRBD1 or TRBD2 (5 bases each). Sequenced here: whole blood, sampled in connection with sensitization to the hapten diphenylcyclopropenone (DPC). For the CDR3, the DNA is TGTGCCAGCAGTGCGGGGCCGGATACGCAGTATTTT. Encoded protein: CASSAGPDTQYF.